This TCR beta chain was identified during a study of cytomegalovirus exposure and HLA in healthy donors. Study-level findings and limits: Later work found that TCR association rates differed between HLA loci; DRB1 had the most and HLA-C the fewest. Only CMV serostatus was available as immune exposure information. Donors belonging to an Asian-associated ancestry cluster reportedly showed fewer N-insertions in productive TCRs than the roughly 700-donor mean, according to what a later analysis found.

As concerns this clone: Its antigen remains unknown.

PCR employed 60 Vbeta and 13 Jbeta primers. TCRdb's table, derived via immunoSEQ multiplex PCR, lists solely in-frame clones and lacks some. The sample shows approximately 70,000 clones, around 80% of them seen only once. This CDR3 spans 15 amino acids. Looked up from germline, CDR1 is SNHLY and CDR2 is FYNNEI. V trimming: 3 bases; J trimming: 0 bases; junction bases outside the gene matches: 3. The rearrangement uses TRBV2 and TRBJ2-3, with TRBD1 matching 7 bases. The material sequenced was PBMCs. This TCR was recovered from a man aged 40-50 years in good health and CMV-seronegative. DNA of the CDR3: TGTGCCAGCAGTGAGCGGACAGGTAGCACAGATACGCAGTATTTT. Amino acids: CASSERTGSTDTQYF.